This passage covers 4 T cell receptor beta chains from one sample sequenced in a study of regulatory T cells in long-lasting Graves disease (dated by TCRdb to about 2021). What this sample's time point label stands for: persistent/refractory GD, antithyroid drugs over 5 years with positive TRAb. For both TCR sequencing and RNA sequencing, RNA was extracted from PBMCs in TRIzol. The method behind the library was multiplex PCR. Reads for this sample came from an Illumina HiSeq 4000. iRepertoire HTBI primers and Arm-PCR amplification of CDR3 regions were used to construct TCR beta libraries. TCRdb trimmed the raw reads at Q25, called clones with MiXCR and kept productive beta chains. CDR3 protein duplicates are merged, each entry listing the most common genes and DNA. In all, the sample holds 450,000 or so distinct CDR3 sequences, and 20% to 25% of those were seen once. The top ten clones comprise about an eighth of the sample.

Sequences were derived from peripheral blood mononuclear cells (PBMCs), sampled when the disease was refractory, from a patient treated with antithyroid drugs. Receptors originate from a female donor with Graves disease.

This chain links TRBV7-8 with TRBJ1-2; tentatively, D is TRBD1 (5 bases). V lost 5 bases and J lost 4, with 14 bases in between. Germline CDR1 SGHVS, CDR2 FQNEAQ. The CDR3 length is 14 residues. The CDR3 nucleotides read TGTGCCAGCAGCCCCGGGGGGGTCTTCTATGGCTACACCTTC. Its translation is CASSPGGVFYGYTF.

This clonotype turned up a few times. The chain has TRBV2 and TRBJ2-1; weak D call: TRBD1 (6 bases). This CDR3 is 15 amino acids long. The V end was cut by 5 bases, the J end by 6 bases, with 17 bases between. Looked up from germline, CDR1 is SNHLY and CDR2 is FYNNEI. The CDR3 DNA sequence: TGTGCCAGCAGTCAAATGCTCAGGGGCGGCAATGAGCAGTTCTTC. Translation: CASSQMLRGGNEQFF. Full variable domain (outside the CDR3, taken from reference TRBV2 and TRBJ2-1): EPEVTQTPSHQVTQMGQEVILRCVPISNHLYFYWYRQILGQKVEFLVSFYNNEISEKSEIFDDQFSVERPDGSNFTLKIRSTKLEDSAMYFCASSQMLRGGNEQFFGPGTRLTVL.

This clonotype has at least ten counts. For the CDR3, the DNA is TGTGCCAGCAGCTTACCCCAGGGACAGGGGGGTTATGGCTACACCTTC. It is translated as CASSLPQGQGGYGYTF. The V call is TRBV7-9, the J call TRBJ1-2; 11 bases agree with TRBD1. The V gene's germline CDR1 is SEHNR and CDR2 FQNEAQ (reference sequence). This CDR3 is built from 16 residues. The J segment lost 5 bases and the V segment lost 2 bases, leaving 7 bases of the junction unmatched. Full variable domain (outside the CDR3, taken from reference TRBV7-9 and TRBJ1-2): DTGVSQNPRHKITKRGQNVTFRCDPISEHNRLYWYRQTLGQGPEFLTYFQNEAQLEKSRLLSDRFSAERPKGSFSTLEIQRTEQGDSAMYLCASSLPQGQGGYGYTFGSGTRLTVV.

Details on this clonotype: This may arise from a read error, as a much more abundant clone is one base away. The rearrangement joins TRBV28 to TRBJ1-1, with D hard to call. This CDR3 comprises 13 residues. The germline V gene has CDR1 MDHEN and CDR2 SYDVKM. This CDR3 reads CVSSLRQTPEAFF. The CDR3 DNA sequence: TGTGTCAGCAGTCTCAGACAAACTCCTGAAGCTTTCTTT. The entire variable domain, with the rest obtained from reference TRBV28 and TRBJ1-1, is as follows: DVKVTQSSRYLVKRTGEKVFLECVQDMDHENMFWYRQDPGLGLRLIYFSYDVKMKEKGDIPEGYSVSREKKERFSLILESASTNQTSMYLCVSSLRQTPEAFFGQGTRLTVV.